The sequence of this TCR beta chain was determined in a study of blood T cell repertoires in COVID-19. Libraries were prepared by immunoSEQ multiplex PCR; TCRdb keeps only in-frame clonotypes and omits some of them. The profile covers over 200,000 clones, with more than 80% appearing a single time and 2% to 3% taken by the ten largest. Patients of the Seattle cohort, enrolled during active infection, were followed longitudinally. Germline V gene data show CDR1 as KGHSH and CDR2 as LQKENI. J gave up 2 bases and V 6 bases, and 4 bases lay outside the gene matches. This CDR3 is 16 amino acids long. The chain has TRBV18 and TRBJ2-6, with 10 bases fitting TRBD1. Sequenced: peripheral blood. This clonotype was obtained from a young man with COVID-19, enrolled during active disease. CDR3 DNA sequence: TGTGCCAGCTCGCCGGGACAGGGGACTGGGGCCAACGTCCTGACTTTC. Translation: CASSPGQGTGANVLTF.